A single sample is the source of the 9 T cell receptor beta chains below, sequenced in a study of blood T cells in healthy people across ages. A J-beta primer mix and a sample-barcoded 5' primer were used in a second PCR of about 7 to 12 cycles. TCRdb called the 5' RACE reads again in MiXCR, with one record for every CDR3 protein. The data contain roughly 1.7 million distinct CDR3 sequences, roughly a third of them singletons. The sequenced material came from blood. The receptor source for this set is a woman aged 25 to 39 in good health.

The CDR3 loop is CASSQEGVQYEQYF. The CDR3 nucleotides read TGTGCCAGCAGCCAAGAGGGGGTACAATACGAGCAGTACTTC. The J gene is TRBJ2-7, the V gene TRBV14; D may correspond to TRBD1 or TRBD2 (5 bases each). V was trimmed by 0 bases and J by 4 bases, leaving 10 bases between them. The germline V gene encodes CDR1 SGHDN and CDR2 FVKESK. The CDR3 totals 14 residues. Based on the CDR3 plus reference TRBV14 and TRBJ2-7, the full variable domain is EAGVTQFPSHSVIEKGQTVTLRCDPISGHDNLYWYRRVMGKEIKFLLHFVKESKQDESGMPNNRFLAERTGGTYSTLKVQPAELEDSGVYFCASSQEGVQYEQYFGPGTRLTVT.

In DNA, the CDR3 is TGTGCCAGCAGTTTAGGAAGGGGTTCTGAAGCTTTCTTT. This sequence encodes CASSLGRGSEAFF. The chain couples TRBV27 to TRBJ1-1; possibly TRBD1 for D (5 bases). The V end lost 2 bases, the J end lost 6 bases, and 10 bases lay between the germline ends. The CDR3 contains 13 residues. From germline, CDR1 is MNHEY and CDR2 SMNVEV (reference sequence).

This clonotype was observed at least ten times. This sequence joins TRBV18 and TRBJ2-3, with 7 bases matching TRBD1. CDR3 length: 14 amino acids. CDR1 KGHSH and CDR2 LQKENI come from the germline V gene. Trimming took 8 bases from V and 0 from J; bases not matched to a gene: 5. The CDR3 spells CASSPTGSTDTQYF. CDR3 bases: TGTGCCAGCAGTCCGACAGGGAGCACAGATACGCAGTATTTT.

This chain's CDR3 is CASSAASGNEQFF. CDR3 nucleotides: TGTGCCAGCAGCGCCGCCAGCGGCAATGAGCAGTTCTTC. The chain recombines TRBV9 with TRBJ2-1; tentatively, D is TRBD2 (5 bases). Per germline, CDR1 SGDLS and CDR2 YYNGEE. The V and J ends lost 3 bases and 6 bases respectively, with 10 bases between them. The CDR3 totals 13 residues.

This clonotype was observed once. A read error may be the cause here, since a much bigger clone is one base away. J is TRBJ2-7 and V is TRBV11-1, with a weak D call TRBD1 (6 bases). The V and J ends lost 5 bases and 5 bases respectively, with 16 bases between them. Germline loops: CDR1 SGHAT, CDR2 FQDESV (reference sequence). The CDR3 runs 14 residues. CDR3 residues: CASSHRPEGDEQYF. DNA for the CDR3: TGTGCCAGCAGCCACCGTCCTGAGGGGGACGAGCAGTACTTC.

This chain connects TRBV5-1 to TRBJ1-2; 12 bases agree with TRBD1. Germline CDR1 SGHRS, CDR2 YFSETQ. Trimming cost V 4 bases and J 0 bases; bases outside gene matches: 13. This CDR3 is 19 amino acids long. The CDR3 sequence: CASSGGQGANISPNYGYTF. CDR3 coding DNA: TGCGCCAGCAGCGGGGGACAGGGGGCTAATATCTCTCCTAACTATGGCTACACCTTC.

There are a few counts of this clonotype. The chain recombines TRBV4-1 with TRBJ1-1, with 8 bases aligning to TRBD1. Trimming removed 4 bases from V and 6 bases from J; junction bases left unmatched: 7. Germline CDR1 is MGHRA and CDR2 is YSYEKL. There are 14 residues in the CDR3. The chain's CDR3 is CASSLYRGAPEAFF. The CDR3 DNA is TGCGCCAGCAGCCTATACAGGGGGGCGCCTGAAGCTTTCTTT.

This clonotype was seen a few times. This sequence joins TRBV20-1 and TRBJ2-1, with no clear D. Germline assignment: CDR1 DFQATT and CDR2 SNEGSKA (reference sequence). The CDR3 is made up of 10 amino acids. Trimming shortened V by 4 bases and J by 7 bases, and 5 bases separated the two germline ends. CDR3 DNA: TGCAGTGCTAACCGTAATGAGCAGTTCTTC. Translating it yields CSANRNEQFF.

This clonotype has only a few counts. Here the CDR3 DNA reads TGTGCCTGGAAGCAGCTTAACTATGGCTACACCTTC. Translated, it gives CAWKQLNYGYTF. This chain joins TRBV30 and TRBJ1-2; the D is unclear. CDR3 size: 12 residues. Germline-derived CDR1 and CDR2 are GTSNPN and SVGIG (reference sequence). V was trimmed by 4 bases and J by 1 base, leaving 7 bases between them.